A selection of T cell receptor beta chains follows, all from one sample in a study of response to subunit inactivated influenza vaccine. TCRdb re-derived calls from the RT-PCR reads in MiXCR, one entry per CDR3 protein. The data contain 450,000 to 600,000 distinct CDR3 sequences, about 15% of them singletons. The sample consisted of CD4+ T cells sorted from PBMCs, taken approximately 25 months after vaccination. The receptors stem from a man aged 45-69 years who received an inactivated influenza vaccine. Both conserved end residues are part of each CDR3. Each record gives: D gene, J gene, V gene, clone size, CDR3 protein, CDR3 DNA. D genes are given only for firm matches. A clone size is listed for some rows: how often the clone was seen (once, few, many), or a class if it is expanded.

d_gene: TRBD1; j_gene: TRBJ1-6; v_gene: TRBV20-1; abundance: -; CDR3aa: CSGNRDRANSPLHF; CDR3nt: TGCAGTGGGAACCGGGACAGGGCGAATTCACCCCTCCACTTT
d_gene: TRBD2; j_gene: TRBJ2-1; v_gene: TRBV12-3/TRBV12-4; abundance: many; CDR3aa: CASSFSGGAYNEQFF; CDR3nt: TGTGCCAGCAGTTTTTCCGGGGGGGCCTACAATGAGCAGTTCTTC
d_gene: -; j_gene: TRBJ2-3; v_gene: TRBV29-1; abundance: -; CDR3aa: CSVKGVGGGTDTQYF; CDR3nt: TGCAGCGTTAAGGGAGTGGGTGGGGGCACAGATACGCAGTATTTT
d_gene: -; j_gene: TRBJ1-5; v_gene: TRBV12-3/TRBV12-4; abundance: many; CDR3aa: CASKPDEVDNQPQHF; CDR3nt: TGTGCCAGCAAACCCGACGAGGTCGACAATCAGCCCCAGCATTTT
d_gene: TRBD2; j_gene: TRBJ2-1; v_gene: TRBV12-3/TRBV12-4; abundance: few; CDR3aa: CASSRLAGRNEQFF; CDR3nt: TGTGCCAGCAGTCGACTAGCGGGGAGGAATGAGCAGTTCTTC
d_gene: TRBD2; j_gene: TRBJ2-7; v_gene: TRBV6-1; abundance: -; CDR3aa: CASRPPDGRGYEQYF; CDR3nt: TGTGCCAGCAGACCCCCCGACGGGAGGGGTTACGAGCAGTACTTC
d_gene: -; j_gene: TRBJ1-6; v_gene: TRBV3-1; abundance: many; CDR3aa: CASSDTASNSPLHF; CDR3nt: TGTGCCAGCAGCGATACAGCATCTAATTCACCCCTCCACTTT
d_gene: -; j_gene: TRBJ1-5; v_gene: TRBV12-3/TRBV12-4; abundance: few; CDR3aa: CASSFAGDQPQHF; CDR3nt: TGTGCCAGCAGTTTCGCAGGGGATCAGCCCCAGCATTTT
d_gene: -; j_gene: TRBJ2-3; v_gene: TRBV7-6; abundance: -; CDR3aa: CASSPFGRSTDTQYF; CDR3nt: TGTGCCAGCAGCCCCTTTGGGCGCAGCACAGATACGCAGTATTTT
d_gene: -; j_gene: TRBJ2-7; v_gene: TRBV27; abundance: many; CDR3aa: CASSVSRVFEQYF; CDR3nt: TGTGCCAGCAGTGTCAGCAGGGTTTTCGAGCAGTACTTC
d_gene: -; j_gene: TRBJ2-5; v_gene: TRBV20-1; abundance: many; CDR3aa: CSASRDGQETQYF; CDR3nt: TGCAGTGCCTCCCGGGACGGCCAAGAGACCCAGTACTTC
d_gene: TRBD1; j_gene: TRBJ1-4; v_gene: TRBV12-3/TRBV12-4; abundance: few; CDR3aa: CASSDNRGANEKLFF; CDR3nt: TGTGCCAGCAGCGATAACAGGGGAGCTAATGAAAAACTGTTTTTT
d_gene: -; j_gene: TRBJ2-1; v_gene: TRBV20-1; abundance: -; CDR3aa: CSARGFNEQFF; CDR3nt: TGCAGTGCTAGGGGCTTCAATGAGCAGTTCTTC
d_gene: -; j_gene: TRBJ2-6; v_gene: TRBV14; abundance: few; CDR3aa: CASSLNRVPGANVLTF; CDR3nt: TGTGCCAGCAGCCTCAACAGGGTCCCTGGGGCCAACGTCCTGACTTTC
d_gene: -; j_gene: TRBJ2-3; v_gene: TRBV20-1; abundance: -; CDR3aa: CRAGRLADTQYF; CDR3nt: TGCAGGGCTGGAAGATTAGCAGATACGCAGTATTTT
d_gene: -; j_gene: TRBJ1-1; v_gene: TRBV6-5; abundance: once; CDR3aa: CASSYGRQTEAFF; CDR3nt: TGTGCCAGCAGTTACGGTCGTCAAACTGAAGCTTTCTTT
d_gene: TRBD1; j_gene: TRBJ2-5; v_gene: TRBV20-1; abundance: -; CDR3aa: CRAGQAQETQYF; CDR3nt: TGCAGGGCGGGACAGGCCCAAGAGACCCAGTACTTC
d_gene: TRBD2; j_gene: TRBJ2-1; v_gene: TRBV7-2; abundance: -; CDR3aa: CASSLVGAGGNNEQFF; CDR3nt: TGTGCCAGCAGCTTAGTAGGAGCGGGGGGCAACAATGAGCAGTTCTTC
d_gene: -; j_gene: TRBJ2-2; v_gene: TRBV12-3/TRBV12-4; abundance: few; CDR3aa: CASSPGYQASTGELFF; CDR3nt: TGTGCCAGCAGTCCAGGTTACCAGGCGAGCACCGGGGAGCTGTTTTTT
d_gene: -; j_gene: TRBJ1-1; v_gene: TRBV6-2/TRBV6-3; abundance: -; CDR3aa: CASRTEGPMHTEAFF; CDR3nt: TGTGCCAGCAGGACCGAAGGACCCATGCACACTGAAGCTTTCTTT
d_gene: TRBD2; j_gene: TRBJ2-1; v_gene: TRBV10-3; abundance: -; CDR3aa: CAISSSGMTRNEQFF; CDR3nt: TGTGCCATCAGCTCTAGCGGGATGACTCGGAATGAGCAGTTCTTC
d_gene: -; j_gene: TRBJ2-3; v_gene: TRBV21-1; abundance: few; CDR3aa: CARKKGAVTDTQYF; CDR3nt: TGTGCCAGGAAAAAGGGGGCTGTCACAGATACGCAGTATTTT
d_gene: -; j_gene: TRBJ2-7; v_gene: TRBV15; abundance: -; CDR3aa: CATSRDRSGYEQYF; CDR3nt: TGTGCCACCAGCAGAGACCGTTCGGGCTACGAGCAGTACTTC
d_gene: TRBD1; j_gene: TRBJ1-6; v_gene: TRBV4-3; abundance: -; CDR3aa: CASSQDAPGQNSPLHF; CDR3nt: TGCGCCAGCAGCCAAGATGCCCCGGGACAGAATTCACCCCTCCACTTT
d_gene: -; j_gene: TRBJ2-7; v_gene: TRBV13; abundance: -; CDR3aa: CASSLEEGSEQYF; CDR3nt: TGTGCCAGCAGCTTAGAGGAGGGCTCCGAGCAGTACTTC
d_gene: TRBD2; j_gene: TRBJ2-2; v_gene: TRBV12-3/TRBV12-4; abundance: -; CDR3aa: CASRRLAAKANTGELFF; CDR3nt: TGTGCCAGCAGGCGACTAGCAGCCAAGGCGAACACCGGGGAGCTGTTTTTT
d_gene: -; j_gene: TRBJ2-7; v_gene: TRBV7-2; abundance: few; CDR3aa: CASSLDGGLYEQYF; CDR3nt: TGTGCCAGCAGCTTAGATGGGGGGCTCTACGAGCAGTACTTC
d_gene: -; j_gene: TRBJ2-2; v_gene: TRBV7-2; abundance: -; CDR3aa: CASSSRKGNTGELFF; CDR3nt: TGTGCCAGCAGCTCCCGGAAAGGGAACACCGGGGAGCTGTTTTTT
d_gene: -; j_gene: TRBJ2-5; v_gene: TRBV12-3/TRBV12-4; abundance: few; CDR3aa: CASSMGRKETQYF; CDR3nt: TGTGCCAGCAGTATGGGACGGAAAGAGACCCAGTACTTC
d_gene: -; j_gene: TRBJ2-2; v_gene: TRBV5-1; abundance: few; CDR3aa: CASSPGGGTGELFF; CDR3nt: TGCGCCAGCAGCCCAGGAGGTGGAACCGGGGAGCTGTTTTTT
d_gene: -; j_gene: TRBJ1-2; v_gene: TRBV5-6; abundance: few; CDR3aa: CASSRGSNYGYTF; CDR3nt: TGTGCCAGCAGCAGGGGATCGAACTATGGCTACACCTTC
d_gene: -; j_gene: TRBJ1-2; v_gene: TRBV2; abundance: -; CDR3aa: CASSEGPVGYTF; CDR3nt: TGTGCCAGCAGTGAAGGGCCGGTGGGCTACACCTTC
d_gene: -; j_gene: TRBJ1-2; v_gene: TRBV15; abundance: few; CDR3aa: CATDRGAGYGYTF; CDR3nt: TGTGCCACCGACCGAGGCGCCGGCTATGGCTACACCTTC
d_gene: TRBD1; j_gene: TRBJ1-4; v_gene: TRBV4-3; abundance: -; CDR3aa: CASSSRQGNEKLFF; CDR3nt: TGCGCCAGCAGCTCCCGACAGGGGAATGAAAAACTGTTTTTT
d_gene: -; j_gene: TRBJ2-7; v_gene: TRBV21-1; abundance: -; CDR3aa: CASSDRTSGDYEQYF; CDR3nt: TGTGCCAGCAGCGATAGAACTAGCGGGGACTACGAGCAGTACTTC
d_gene: -; j_gene: TRBJ2-6; v_gene: TRBV4-3; abundance: -; CDR3aa: CASSQGAQGLSGANVLTF; CDR3nt: TGCGCCAGCAGCCAAGGTGCGCAGGGGCTTTCTGGGGCCAACGTCCTGACTTTC
d_gene: -; j_gene: TRBJ2-2; v_gene: TRBV12-3/TRBV12-4; abundance: -; CDR3aa: CASSRLSTGELFF; CDR3nt: TGTGCCAGCAGCCGCCTATCCACCGGGGAGCTGTTTTTT
d_gene: -; j_gene: TRBJ1-5; v_gene: TRBV20-1; abundance: -; CDR3aa: CSARLGFNQPQHF; CDR3nt: TGCAGTGCTAGGCTAGGGTTCAATCAGCCCCAGCATTTT
d_gene: -; j_gene: TRBJ1-6; v_gene: TRBV5-6; abundance: few; CDR3aa: CASRAGTTNSPLHF; CDR3nt: TGTGCCAGCAGGGCCGGGACCACTAATTCACCCCTCCACTTT
d_gene: TRBD2; j_gene: TRBJ2-1; v_gene: TRBV10-3; abundance: many; CDR3aa: CAISGITSGGNEQFF; CDR3nt: TGTGCCATCAGTGGTATAACTAGCGGGGGGAATGAGCAGTTCTTC
d_gene: -; j_gene: TRBJ2-7; v_gene: TRBV20-1; abundance: few; CDR3aa: CSLQGGYEQYF; CDR3nt: TGCAGTCTCCAGGGTGGGTACGAGCAGTACTTC
d_gene: -; j_gene: TRBJ1-2; v_gene: TRBV4-2; abundance: few; CDR3aa: CASSQGFEVGYGYTF; CDR3nt: TGTGCCAGCAGCCAAGGGTTCGAGGTGGGCTATGGCTACACCTTC
d_gene: TRBD1; j_gene: TRBJ1-2; v_gene: TRBV12-3/TRBV12-4; abundance: -; CDR3aa: CASSPETGGNGGYTF; CDR3nt: TGTGCCAGCAGCCCTGAGACAGGGGGCAATGGGGGCTACACCTTC
d_gene: -; j_gene: TRBJ1-6; v_gene: TRBV20-1; abundance: -; CDR3aa: CSAREAFSYNSPLHF; CDR3nt: TGCAGTGCTAGGGAGGCGTTCTCCTATAATTCACCCCTCCACTTT
d_gene: -; j_gene: TRBJ1-1; v_gene: TRBV10-3; abundance: -; CDR3aa: CAISQQLITNTEAFF; CDR3nt: TGTGCCATCAGTCAACAGCTTATAACGAACACTGAAGCTTTCTTT
d_gene: -; j_gene: TRBJ2-2; v_gene: TRBV4-3; abundance: -; CDR3aa: CASSRRVNTGELFF; CDR3nt: TGCGCCAGCAGCCGGAGGGTGAACACCGGGGAGCTGTTTTTT
d_gene: -; j_gene: TRBJ2-3; v_gene: TRBV5-1; abundance: -; CDR3aa: CASRIDSVSGTDTQYF; CDR3nt: TGCGCCAGCAGAATAGACAGCGTCTCGGGCACAGATACGCAGTATTTT
d_gene: TRBD1; j_gene: TRBJ2-3; v_gene: TRBV20-1; abundance: once; CDR3aa: CSIIGRQGSTDTQYF; CDR3nt: TGCAGCATTATAGGGAGACAGGGTAGCACAGATACGCAGTATTTT
d_gene: TRBD2; j_gene: TRBJ2-7; v_gene: TRBV10-3; abundance: few; CDR3aa: CAISGTSGGYEQYF; CDR3nt: TGTGCCATCAGCGGGACTAGCGGGGGCTACGAGCAGTACTTC
d_gene: -; j_gene: TRBJ1-5; v_gene: TRBV20-1; abundance: -; CDR3aa: CSAAQGLGNQPQHF; CDR3nt: TGCAGTGCCGCACAGGGTTTGGGCAATCAGCCCCAGCATTTT
d_gene: -; j_gene: TRBJ2-3; v_gene: TRBV12-3/TRBV12-4; abundance: few; CDR3aa: CASSLRAPSTDTQYF; CDR3nt: TGTGCCAGCAGTCTCCGGGCCCCAAGCACAGATACGCAGTATTTT
d_gene: -; j_gene: TRBJ1-1; v_gene: TRBV3-1; abundance: few; CDR3aa: CASSLGDFGTEAFF; CDR3nt: TGTGCCAGCAGTCTAGGGGATTTTGGCACTGAAGCTTTCTTT
d_gene: -; j_gene: TRBJ1-6; v_gene: TRBV2; abundance: few; CDR3aa: CASKFGVSTSYNSPLHF; CDR3nt: TGTGCCAGCAAATTCGGAGTCAGCACCTCCTATAATTCACCCCTCCACTTT
d_gene: TRBD1; j_gene: TRBJ2-7; v_gene: TRBV5-5; abundance: -; CDR3aa: CASTSWTGIYEQYF; CDR3nt: TGTGCCAGCACCAGTTGGACAGGGATCTACGAGCAGTACTTC
d_gene: -; j_gene: TRBJ1-3; v_gene: TRBV12-3/TRBV12-4; abundance: many; CDR3aa: CASSLSGNTIYF; CDR3nt: TGTGCCAGCAGTCTCTCTGGAAACACCATATATTTT
d_gene: -; j_gene: TRBJ2-1; v_gene: TRBV5-6; abundance: -; CDR3aa: CASSSGTENEQFF; CDR3nt: TGTGCCAGCAGCTCTGGGACCGAAAATGAGCAGTTCTTC
d_gene: TRBD1; j_gene: TRBJ2-7; v_gene: TRBV7-9; abundance: -; CDR3aa: CASSLETGGEQYF; CDR3nt: TGTGCCAGCAGCTTAGAGACAGGGGGCGAGCAGTACTTC